A selection of T cell receptor beta chains follows, all from one sample in a study of blood T cells in healthy people across ages. MiXCR was run by TCRdb on the 5' RACE reads, yielding one entry per CDR3 protein. Of 1.5 million to 2 million distinct CDR3 sequences in the sample, about 35% were seen once. Sequenced input: blood. The receptors shown here come from a woman aged 30 to 39 in good health. CDR3s include the opening cysteine and the closing phenylalanine or tryptophan. D genes are given only for firm matches. A row's size may be missing; if present it is once, few, many or a size class.

D gene,V gene,clone size,J gene,CDR3 DNA,CDR3 protein
-,TRBV27,few,TRBJ1-6,TGTGCCAGCAGTTCCGCGGGTCCTGCCTATAATTCACCCCTCCACTTT,CASSSAGPAYNSPLHF
TRBD2,TRBV27,-,TRBJ2-5,TGTGCCAGCAGCACACTAGCGGGGGGGCGAGAGACCCAGTACTTC,CASSTLAGGRETQYF
-,TRBV7-3,-,TRBJ2-1,TGTGCCAGCAGCTTGTGGTCAGGGGCGACTGAGCAGTTCTTC,CASSLWSGATEQFF
-,TRBV15,few,TRBJ2-1,TGTGCCACCAGCACTTCAGAGACAAACTCCTACAATGAGCAGTTCTTC,CATSTSETNSYNEQFF
-,TRBV15,-,TRBJ1-2,TGTGCCACCAGCAGAGATCTAGTGGCCAGCCCGAGAGGCTACACCTTC,CATSRDLVASPRGYTF
-,TRBV5-1,few,TRBJ2-3,TGCGCCAGCAGCTTGTTGACAGACAGCACAGATACGCAGTATTTT,CASSLLTDSTDTQYF
-,TRBV28,-,TRBJ2-1,TGTGCCAGCAGTTTTCCCGGGATCAATGAGCAGTTCTTC,CASSFPGINEQFF
TRBD2,TRBV27,few,TRBJ2-1,TGTGCCAGCAGTCAAATAGCGGGAGGGCCGAGTAATGAGCAGTTCTTC,CASSQIAGGPSNEQFF
-,TRBV4-1,-,TRBJ1-5,TGCGCCAGCAGCCAATGGGGCAGGGGAGGACCGAATCAGCCCCAGCATTTT,CASSQWGRGGPNQPQHF
TRBD2,TRBV3-1,few,TRBJ2-7,TGTGCCAGCAGCCAAGGAGTCGGGGGGGCAGCTTACGAGCAGTACTTC,CASSQGVGGAAYEQYF
-,TRBV5-1,-,TRBJ2-1,TGCGCCAGCAGCTTGGGTCTAGGGGGGACCCTCCTTGAGAATGAGCAGTTCTTC,CASSLGLGGTLLENEQFF
-,TRBV27,once,TRBJ2-7,TGTGCCAGCAGTTATGCCGGTTCCTACGAGCAGTACTTC,CASSYAGSYEQYF
-,TRBV20-1,-,TRBJ2-7,TGCAGTGCTAGAGCTGCGGACCACTACGAGCAGTACTTC,CSARAADHYEQYF
TRBD1,TRBV30,-,TRBJ1-2,TGTGCCTGGATTCCACAGGGGGCTGGCTATGGCTACACCTTC,CAWIPQGAGYGYTF
-,TRBV7-2,few,TRBJ2-3,TGTGCCAGCAGGAGGGCCCTGTTCGGGAGCACAGATACGCAGTATTTT,CASRRALFGSTDTQYF
-,TRBV5-6,-,TRBJ2-7,TGTGCCAGCAGCCGTAGGGTGACATCTTTGGCGCAGGGGTCCTCCGAGCAGTACTTC,CASSRRVTSLAQGSSEQYF
-,TRBV9,-,TRBJ2-6,TGTGCCAGCAGCGTAGCTGGGGGAGATAGCTCTGGGGCCAACGTCCTGACTTTC,CASSVAGGDSSGANVLTF
TRBD1,TRBV10-2,few,TRBJ2-7,TGCGCCAGCGGGATACCGGGACAGGGAGGTCACGAGCAGTACTTC,CASGIPGQGGHEQYF
-,TRBV5-1,few,TRBJ1-2,TGCGCCAGCAGATCTCGACAGGACTATGGCTACACCTTC,CASRSRQDYGYTF
-,TRBV2,few,TRBJ2-3,TGTGCCAGCAACGGACAGAGCACAGATACGCAGTATTTT,CASNGQSTDTQYF
TRBD1,TRBV7-9,once,TRBJ1-4,TGTGCCAGCAGCGCCGGGACAGGATTCGCAACTAATGAAAAACTGTTTTTT,CASSAGTGFATNEKLFF
-,TRBV20-1,few,TRBJ1-2,TGCAGTGCTAGACCCGACAGGATCTATGGCTACACCTTC,CSARPDRIYGYTF
-,TRBV7-9,-,TRBJ2-1,TGTGCCAGCAGCCCCGGGGCGGGACTTCTCTACAATGAGCAGGTCTTC,CASSPGAGLLYNEQVF
-,TRBV28,few,TRBJ2-7,TGTGCCAGCAGTTTAACGACAGTCTACGAGCAGTACTTC,CASSLTTVYEQYF
TRBD2,TRBV15,-,TRBJ2-5,TGTGCCACCAGCAGAGATTTGGCGGGAGGAAGGATCGGGCAGTACTTC,CATSRDLAGGRIGQYF
TRBD1,TRBV19,-,TRBJ2-7,TGTGCCAGTAGTCCAGGGGGCCTGACTTACGAGCAGTACTTC,CASSPGGLTYEQYF